This T cell receptor beta chain originates from a study of T cell responses to AZD1222 COVID-19 vaccine (TCRdb year 2021). Context from the whole study: A total of under 250 trial participants underwent TCR sequencing, of whom roughly 210 had received two doses of AZD1222 and roughly 26 had received two doses of the MenACWY control vaccine. Enrollment into the trials was organized by age into subgroups of 18-55, 56-69 and 70-plus years, and those subgroups contained about 160, 30 and 59 TCR-sequenced participants, respectively. Study-level results and caveats: After two AZD1222 doses, both the breadth and the depth of spike-specific TCRs were significantly higher than at day 0 and than in MenACWY recipients. In the small 56-69-year group, the increase in depth fell short of significance, most likely because of low power. Reportedly, almost half of the unique spike-specific TCRs recognized epitopes lying outside the regions that are mutated in the B.1.351 and B.1.1.7 variants. Because no day 14 peak-response samples were available, the repertoires could be characterized only after the peak T cell response. Only six AZD1222 recipients were SARS-CoV-2 seropositive at baseline, limiting conclusions about previously exposed vaccinees. The whole spike protein was spanned by vaccine-associated CD4 TCRs, and dominant responses were seen in regions 160-218 and 743-854. Participants were mostly white British and included more females than males, and it was suggested by the authors that clonal diversity may have been underestimated.

The CDR3 regions of human TCRbeta chains were subjected to immunosequencing. Regarding the original processing steps: Repertoire TCRs were checked for matches against a reference library of SARS-CoV-2-specific TCRs that had been generated using the MIRA antigen-specificity platform. Breadth meant the fraction of unique TCRs that were SARS-CoV-2-associated, whereas depth meant the fraction of total T cells that were SARS-CoV-2-associated. Using the MIRA data, every spike-specific TCR was mapped to the spike region that the TCR reacted to and assigned to either a CD4 or a CD8 class. Log10-transformed breadth and depth values were compared by one-way ANOVA with Sidak's multiple comparisons tests. The table comes from immuneACCESS by way of TCRdb, which keeps in-frame sequences with V and J called. Part of the clones is missing from these tables; in studies checked, under half for an unresolved V gene and the rest for unknown reasons. The V and J calls and the clone size are those of that table, but D and trimming were determined from the DNA. This sample is represented by roughly 140,000 clones; 82% of them were singletons. The biggest ten clones account for about 4% of the sample.

The time point label corresponds to: baseline before first vaccination. The sample's treatment or condition label, decoded: meningococcal conjugate vaccine given as trial control. Samples from vaccinated people were obtained from the UK trials COV001 and COV002, which included a single-blind randomized controlled phase 2/3 trial of AZD1222 (ChAdOx1 nCoV-19) in healthy adults. For TCRbeta chain sequencing, PBMC samples were collected from trial participants at day 0 and at day 28 after the second dose. Per the germline V gene (reference sequence), SEHNR is the CDR1 and FQNEAQ is the CDR2. Deletion took 3 bases off V and 3 bases off J, with a span of 9 bases between the germline ends. CDR3 length: 14 amino acids, cysteine to phenylalanine. Just the 42-base CDR3 DNA is kept, in frame starting at base 1. The count of this clone is one. The antigen it binds to is not known. Nothing much larger sits one base from this clone, and base qualities are not available.

The starting material was peripheral blood, obtained on day 0 of MenACWY control vaccination. The rearrangement combines TRBV7-9 with TRBJ1-5; no D gene can be assigned with confidence. The TCR was taken from an adult in good health. The sequence in DNA is TGTGCCAGCAGCTTGGACGGGTTCAATCAGCCCCAGCATTTT. It translates to CASSLDGFNQPQHF. The full variable domain, with segments outside the CDR3 supplied by the reference TRBV7-9 and TRBJ1-5 proteins, appears as DTGVSQNPRHKITKRGQNVTFRCDPISEHNRLYWYRQTLGQGPEFLTYFQNEAQLEKSRLLSDRFSAERPKGSFSTLEIQRTEQGDSAMYLCASSLDGFNQPQHFGDGTRLSIL.